The 9 T cell receptor beta chains listed next were all sequenced from one sample in a study of shared clonotypes between healthy human individuals. The method was immunoSEQ multiplex PCR; TCRdb's version includes in-frame clones alone and lacks a portion of them. The table has some 1 million clones, roughly 80% seen once. Sequencing was performed on memory CD4+ T cells sorted from blood. The subset was: CD45RA-negative fraction. Receptor source: a man aged 18 to 30 in good health.

This chain connects TRBV2 to TRBJ1-3, with 7 nucleotides matching TRBD1. Germline values: CDR1 SNHLY, CDR2 FYNNEI. V was clipped by 5 bases and J by 2 bases; unmatched bases: 6. The CDR3 contains 15 residues. CDR3: CASSSSTGAGNTIYF. The CDR3 DNA reads TGTGCCAGCAGTTCCTCTACAGGGGCTGGAAACACCATATATTTT. The full variable domain, completed using reference TRBV2 and TRBJ1-3, is EPEVTQTPSHQVTQMGQEVILRCVPISNHLYFYWYRQILGQKVEFLVSFYNNEISEKSEIFDDQFSVERPDGSNFTLKIRSTKLEDSAMYFCASSSSTGAGNTIYFGEGSWLTVV.

Turning to this clone: Other DNA sequences within the sample encode an identical CDR3. The chain joins TRBV7-2 to TRBJ2-3; a possible D gene is TRBD1 (5 bases). Germline V gene sequence: CDR1 SGHTA, CDR2 FQGNSA. This CDR3 is built from 13 residues. Trimming shortened V by 2 bases and J by 6 bases, and 9 bases separated the two germline ends. CDR3 residues: CASSLNRQDTQYF. The DNA of the CDR3 is TGTGCCAGCAGCTTAAACAGGCAGGATACGCAGTATTTT.

As concerns this clone: A far larger clone is just one base off, so this is likely a read error. The sample has other DNA sequences that encode this CDR3 too. The rearrangement links TRBV9 to TRBJ2-2, with D perhaps TRBD1 (5 bases). The CDR3 consists of 13 residues. V lost 3 bases and J lost 6, with 9 bases in between. In germline, CDR1 is SGDLS, CDR2 YYNGEE. The CDR3: CASSAQGAGELFF. The CDR3 DNA reads as TGTGCCAGCAGCGCCCAAGGGGCCGGGGAGCTGTTTTTT. The variable domain in full, completed from reference TRBV9 and TRBJ2-2, reads DSGVTQTPKHLITATGQRVTLRCSPRSGDLSVYWYQQSLDQGLQFLIQYYNGEERAKGNILERFSAQQFPDLHSELNLSSLELGDSALYFCASSAQGAGELFFGEGSRLTVL.

In its sample, this clone was seen once. The chain links TRBV10-1 to TRBJ2-3, with D possibly TRBD1 on 6 matching bases. This CDR3 has 13 amino acids. V gave up 6 bases and J gave up 10 bases, with 17 bases separating them. CDR1 and CDR2 from the germline V gene are WNHNN and SYGVQD (reference sequence). CDR3 region: CASRINRESPQYF. As DNA, the CDR3 is TGCGCCAGCAGAATCAACAGGGAATCTCCGCAGTATTTT.

The rearrangement joins TRBV7-9 to TRBJ2-7; possibly TRBD1 for D (6 bases). V was trimmed by 0 bases and J by 1 base, leaving 10 bases between them. The CDR3 is 15 residues long. Per germline, CDR1 SEHNR and CDR2 FQNEAQ (reference sequence). DNA for the CDR3: TGTGCCAGCAGCTTAGCGATTACAGGGTCCTACGAGCAGTACTTC. Encoded protein: CASSLAITGSYEQYF.

The chain has TRBV4-1 and TRBJ2-1; 7 nucleotides agree with TRBD1. Germline lookup yields CDR1 MGHRA and CDR2 YSYEKL. This CDR3 is built from 13 residues. The J segment lost 6 bases and the V segment lost 3 bases, leaving 2 bases of the junction unmatched. In DNA, the CDR3 is TGCGCCAGCAGCCACCCAGGGGGCAATGAGCAGTTCTTC. This encodes CASSHPGGNEQFF.

The chain recombines TRBV6-5 with TRBJ2-3; 7 bases are shared with TRBD2. CDR1 MNHEY and CDR2 SVGAGI come from the germline V gene. Trimming removed 7 bases from V and 1 base from J; junction bases left unmatched: 5. This CDR3 spans 14 amino acids. CDR3 DNA: TGTGCCAGCAAGCCTAGCGGTCGCACAGATACGCAGTATTTT. Protein product: CASKPSGRTDTQYF.

This chain uses TRBV5-1 with TRBJ2-1; D is unresolved. The ends were cut back, 2 bases at V and 6 bases at J, with 6 bases in the middle. Germline CDR1 is SGHRS and CDR2 is YFSETQ. The CDR3 is 12 residues long. The CDR3 loop reads CASSFNFNEQFF. CDR3 nucleotides: TGCGCCAGCAGCTTCAACTTCAATGAGCAGTTCTTC. Variable domain in full (rest from reference TRBV5-1 and TRBJ2-1): KAGVTQTPRYLIKTRGQQVTLSCSPISGHRSVSWYQQTPGQGLQFLFEYFSETQRNKGNFPGRFSGRQFSNSRSEMNVSTLELGDSALYLCASSFNFNEQFFGPGTRLTVL.

The J gene is TRBJ2-3, the V gene TRBV11-3; TRBD2 agrees at 8 bases. V lost 5 bases to trimming and J lost 4 bases; unmatched junction nucleotides: 8. The V gene's germline CDR1 is SGHNT and CDR2 YENEEA. The length of the CDR3 is 15 residues. The CDR3 DNA follows: TGTGCCAGCAGCGCCCCGGGGGGGCAGGCAGATACGCAGTATTTT. Its protein product is CASSAPGGQADTQYF.